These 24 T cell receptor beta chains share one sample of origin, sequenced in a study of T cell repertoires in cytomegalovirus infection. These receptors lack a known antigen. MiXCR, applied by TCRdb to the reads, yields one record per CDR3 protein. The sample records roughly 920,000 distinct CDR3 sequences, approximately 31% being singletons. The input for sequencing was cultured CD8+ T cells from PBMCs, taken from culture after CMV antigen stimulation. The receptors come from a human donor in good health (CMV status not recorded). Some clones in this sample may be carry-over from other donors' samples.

The CDR3 protein is CATSTRLAGGPYEQYF. In DNA, the CDR3 is TGTGCCACCAGCACGCGACTAGCGGGGGGGCCGTACGAGCAGTACTTC. This chain uses TRBV15 with TRBJ2-7; TRBD2 matches 14 bases. In germline, CDR1 is LNHNV, CDR2 YYDKDF (reference sequence). Trimming cost V 4 bases and J 4 bases; bases outside gene matches: 6. The CDR3 runs 16 residues.

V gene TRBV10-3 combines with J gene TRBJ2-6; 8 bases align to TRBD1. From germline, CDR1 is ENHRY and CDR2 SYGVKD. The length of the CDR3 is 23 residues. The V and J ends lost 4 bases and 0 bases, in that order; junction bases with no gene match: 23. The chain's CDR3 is CAISVRVVPQGASRNSGANVLTF. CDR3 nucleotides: TGTGCCATCAGTGTCCGAGTCGTACCCCAGGGGGCTAGCCGTAACTCTGGGGCCAACGTCCTGACTTTC.

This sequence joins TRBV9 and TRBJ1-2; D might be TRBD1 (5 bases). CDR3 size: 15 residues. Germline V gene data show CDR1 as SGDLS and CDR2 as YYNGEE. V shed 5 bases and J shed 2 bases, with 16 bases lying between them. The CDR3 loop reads CASSRGGGPNYGYTF. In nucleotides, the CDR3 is TGTGCCAGCAGTCGGGGCGGGGGACCAAACTATGGCTACACCTTC.

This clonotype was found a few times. The DNA of the CDR3 is TGTGCCAGCAGCTCGCTTTATCCCGCGACAGGCAACTATGGCTACACCTTC. Residues: CASSSLYPATGNYGYTF. V and J are TRBV7-8 and TRBJ1-2, with D maybe TRBD1 (6 bases). CDR1 is SGHVS, CDR2 FQNEAQ, per germline. The length of the CDR3 is 17 residues. Between the trimmed V and J ends, which lost 4 bases and 2 bases, there was a span of 20 bases.

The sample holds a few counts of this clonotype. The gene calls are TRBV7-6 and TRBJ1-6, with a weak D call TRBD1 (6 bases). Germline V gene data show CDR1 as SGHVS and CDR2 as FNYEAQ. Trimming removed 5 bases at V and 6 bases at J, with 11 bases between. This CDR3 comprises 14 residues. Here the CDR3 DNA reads TGTGCCAGCAGCCTCGGACAGTTTAATTCACCCCTCCACTTT. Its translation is CASSLGQFNSPLHF.

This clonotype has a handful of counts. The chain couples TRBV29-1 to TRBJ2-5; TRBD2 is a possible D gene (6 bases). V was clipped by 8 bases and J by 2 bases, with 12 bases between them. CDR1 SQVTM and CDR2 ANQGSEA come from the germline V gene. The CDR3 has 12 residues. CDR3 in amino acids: CSIWDFQETQYF. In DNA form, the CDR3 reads TGCAGCATCTGGGACTTTCAAGAGACCCAGTACTTC.

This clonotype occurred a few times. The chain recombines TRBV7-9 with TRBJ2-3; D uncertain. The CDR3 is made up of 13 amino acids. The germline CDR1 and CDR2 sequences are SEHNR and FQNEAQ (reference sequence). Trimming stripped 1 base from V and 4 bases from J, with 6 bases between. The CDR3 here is CASSLVTADTQYF. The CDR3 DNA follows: TGTGCCAGCAGCTTAGTCACGGCAGATACGCAGTATTTT.

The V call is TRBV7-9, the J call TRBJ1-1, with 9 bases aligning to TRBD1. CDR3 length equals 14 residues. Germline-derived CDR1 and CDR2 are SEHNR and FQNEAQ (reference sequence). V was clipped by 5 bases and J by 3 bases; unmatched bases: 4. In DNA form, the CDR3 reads TGTGCCAGCAGCAACCGGGACAGGGACACTGAAGCTTTCTTT. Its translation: CASSNRDRDTEAFF.

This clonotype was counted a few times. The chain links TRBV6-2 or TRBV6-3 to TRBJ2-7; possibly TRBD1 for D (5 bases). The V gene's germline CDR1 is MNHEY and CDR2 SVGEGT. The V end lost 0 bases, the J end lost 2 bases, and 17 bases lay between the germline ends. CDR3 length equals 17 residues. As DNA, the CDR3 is TGTGCCAGCAGTTACTCGATAAGGGGCCCGGGCCCCTACGAGCAGTACGTC. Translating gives CASSYSIRGPGPYEQYV.

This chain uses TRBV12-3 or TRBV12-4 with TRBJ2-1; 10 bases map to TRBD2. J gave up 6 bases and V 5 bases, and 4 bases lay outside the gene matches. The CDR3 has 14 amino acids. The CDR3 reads CASSKRGGFNEQFF. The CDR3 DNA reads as TGTGCCAGCAGTAAGCGGGGGGGCTTCAATGAGCAGTTCTTC.

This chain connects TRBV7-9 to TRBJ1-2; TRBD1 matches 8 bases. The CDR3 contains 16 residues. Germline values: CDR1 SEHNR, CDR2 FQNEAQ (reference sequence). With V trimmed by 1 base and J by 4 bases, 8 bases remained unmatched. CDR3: CASSLGRRQGFYGYTF. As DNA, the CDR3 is TGTGCCAGCAGCTTAGGACGGAGACAGGGGTTCTATGGCTACACCTTC.

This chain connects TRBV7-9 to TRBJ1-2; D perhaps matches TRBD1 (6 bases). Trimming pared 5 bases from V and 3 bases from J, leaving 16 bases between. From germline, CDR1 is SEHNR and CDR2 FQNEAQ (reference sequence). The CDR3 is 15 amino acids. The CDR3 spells CASSPTQGPDYGYTF. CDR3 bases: TGTGCCAGCAGCCCGACCCAGGGGCCAGACTATGGCTACACCTTC.

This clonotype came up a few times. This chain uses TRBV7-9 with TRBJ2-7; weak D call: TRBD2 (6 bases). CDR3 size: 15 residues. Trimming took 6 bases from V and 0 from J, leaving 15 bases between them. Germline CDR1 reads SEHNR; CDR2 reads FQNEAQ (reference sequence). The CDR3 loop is CASSPPGGSSYEQYV. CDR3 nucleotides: TGTGCCAGCAGTCCCCCCGGGGGAAGCTCCTACGAGCAGTACGTC.

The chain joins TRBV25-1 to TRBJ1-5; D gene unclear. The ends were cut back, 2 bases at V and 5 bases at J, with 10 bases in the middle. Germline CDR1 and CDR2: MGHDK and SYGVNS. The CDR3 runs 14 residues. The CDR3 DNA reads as TGTGCCAGCAGTGAAACGGGCAGACATCAGCCCCAGCATTTT. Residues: CASSETGRHQPQHF. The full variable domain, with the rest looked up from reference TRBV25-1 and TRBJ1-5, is EADIYQTPRYLVIGTGKKITLECSQTMGHDKMYWYQQDPGMELHLIHYSYGVNSTEKGDLSSESTVSRIRTEHFPLTLESARPSHTSQYLCASSETGRHQPQHFGDGTRLSIL.

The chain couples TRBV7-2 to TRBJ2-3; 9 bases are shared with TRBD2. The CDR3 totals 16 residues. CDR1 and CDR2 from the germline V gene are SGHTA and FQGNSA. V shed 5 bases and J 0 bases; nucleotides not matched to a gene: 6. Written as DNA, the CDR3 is TGTGCCAGCAGCCTTCGACTAGCGGTGAGCACAGATACGCAGTATTTT. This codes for CASSLRLAVSTDTQYF.

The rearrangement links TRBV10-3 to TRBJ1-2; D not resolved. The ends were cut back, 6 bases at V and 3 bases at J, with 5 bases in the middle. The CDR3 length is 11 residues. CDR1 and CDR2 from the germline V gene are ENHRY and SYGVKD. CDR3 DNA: TGTGCCATCAGGAAGGACTATGGCTACACCTTC. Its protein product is CAIRKDYGYTF.

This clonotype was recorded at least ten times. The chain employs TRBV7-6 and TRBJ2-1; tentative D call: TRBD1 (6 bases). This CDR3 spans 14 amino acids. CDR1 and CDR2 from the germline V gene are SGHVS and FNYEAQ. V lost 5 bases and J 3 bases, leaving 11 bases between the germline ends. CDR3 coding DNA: TGTGCCAGCAGCCCCGAGACAGGCTACAATGAGCAGTTCTTC. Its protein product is CASSPETGYNEQFF.

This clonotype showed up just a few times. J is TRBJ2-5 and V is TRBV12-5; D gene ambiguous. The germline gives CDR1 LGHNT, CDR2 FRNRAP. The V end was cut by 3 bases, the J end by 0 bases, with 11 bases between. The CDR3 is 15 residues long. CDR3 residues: CASGLWAENQETQYF. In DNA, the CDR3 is TGTGCTAGTGGTTTATGGGCAGAGAACCAAGAGACCCAGTACTTC.

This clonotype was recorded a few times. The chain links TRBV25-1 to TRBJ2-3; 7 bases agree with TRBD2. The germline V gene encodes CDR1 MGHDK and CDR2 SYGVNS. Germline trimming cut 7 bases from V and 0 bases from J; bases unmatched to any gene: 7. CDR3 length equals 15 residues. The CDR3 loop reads CASILAVPSTDTQYF. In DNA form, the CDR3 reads TGTGCCAGCATCCTAGCGGTTCCTAGCACAGATACGCAGTATTTT.

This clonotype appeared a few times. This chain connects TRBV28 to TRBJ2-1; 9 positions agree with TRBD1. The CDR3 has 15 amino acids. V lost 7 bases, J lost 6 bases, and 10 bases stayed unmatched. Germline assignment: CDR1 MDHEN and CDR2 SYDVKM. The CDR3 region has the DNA TGTGCCAGCACCACCGGGACAGGGCGGGTCAATGAGCAGTTCTTC. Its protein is CASTTGTGRVNEQFF.

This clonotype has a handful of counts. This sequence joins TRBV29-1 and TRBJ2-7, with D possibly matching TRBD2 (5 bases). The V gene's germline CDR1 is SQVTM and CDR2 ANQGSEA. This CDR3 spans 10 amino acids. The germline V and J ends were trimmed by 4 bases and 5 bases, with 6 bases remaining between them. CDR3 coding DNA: TGCAGCGTTGTCGGGGACGAGCAGTACTTC. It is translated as CSVVGDEQYF.

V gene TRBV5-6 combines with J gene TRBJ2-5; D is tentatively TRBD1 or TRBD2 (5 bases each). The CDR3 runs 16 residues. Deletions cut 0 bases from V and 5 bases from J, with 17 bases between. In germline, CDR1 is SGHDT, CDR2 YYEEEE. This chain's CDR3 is CASSLEIGASQETQYF. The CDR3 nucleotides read TGTGCCAGCAGCTTGGAAATCGGGGCCAGCCAGGAGACCCAGTACTTC.

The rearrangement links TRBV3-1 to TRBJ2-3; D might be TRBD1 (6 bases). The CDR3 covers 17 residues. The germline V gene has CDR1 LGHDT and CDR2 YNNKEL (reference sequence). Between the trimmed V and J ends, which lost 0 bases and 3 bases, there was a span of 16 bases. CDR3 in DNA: TGTGCCAGCAGCCAAGAGTGGGGCAGGGGACCTACAGATACGCAGTATTTT. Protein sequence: CASSQEWGRGPTDTQYF.

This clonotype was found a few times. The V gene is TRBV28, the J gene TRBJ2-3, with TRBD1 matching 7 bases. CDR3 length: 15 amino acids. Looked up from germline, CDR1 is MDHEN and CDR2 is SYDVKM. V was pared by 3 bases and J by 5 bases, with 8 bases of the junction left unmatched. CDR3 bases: TGTGCCAGCAGTTTGGGCCGGACAGGCGGAGATACGCAGTATTTT. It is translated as CASSLGRTGGDTQYF.